What follows are 6 T cell receptor beta chains derived from one specimen sequenced in a study of blood T cell repertoires in COVID-19. Assay: immunoSEQ multiplex PCR; the TCRdb copy retains only in-frame clones and omits some. The sample consists of about 190,000 clones, 84% of them appearing once. Sequencing was done on a sample of PBMCs or T cells enriched from blood (not recorded which). These receptors were collected from a woman aged 30 to 39 who had been exposed to COVID-19.

V gene TRBV6-2 or TRBV6-3 combines with J gene TRBJ1-1; 11 positions match TRBD1. CDR1 and CDR2 (germline): MNHEY, SVGEGT. CDR3 length: 16 amino acids. V was pared by 6 bases and J by 8 bases, with 14 bases of the junction left unmatched. The CDR3 nucleotides are TGTGCCAGCAGCCCAACGGACAGGGGGCTAACTAAGGAAGCTTTCTTT. Its translation: CASSPTDRGLTKEAFF.

The chain has TRBV29-1 and TRBJ1-1; the D is unclear. The CDR3 spans 15 residues. Germline-derived CDR1 and CDR2 are SQVTM and ANQGSEA. The V end was cut by 5 bases, the J end by 0 bases, with 16 bases between. CDR3 residues: CSVKHSRFMNTEAFF. In DNA form, the CDR3 reads TGCAGCGTTAAGCACTCGAGATTCATGAACACTGAAGCTTTCTTT.

J is TRBJ2-5 and V is TRBV19; D ambiguous. In germline, CDR1 is LNHDA, CDR2 SQIVND (reference sequence). V was trimmed by 3 bases and J by 5 bases, leaving 16 bases between them. This CDR3 is 15 amino acids long. The DNA for the CDR3 is TGTGCCAGTAGTATTGGCGGCCTCGAGACGGAGACCCAGTACTTC. This translates into CASSIGGLETETQYF.

J is TRBJ1-1 and V is TRBV13; 12 nucleotides line up with TRBD1. The CDR3 runs 14 residues. The V gene's germline CDR1 is PRHDT and CDR2 FYEKMQ (reference sequence). V was clipped by 5 bases and J by 7 bases; unmatched bases: 5. CDR3 in amino acids: CASSEGQGANEAFF. CDR3 sequence (DNA): TGTGCCAGCAGCGAGGGACAGGGGGCTAATGAAGCTTTCTTT.

This chain links TRBV11-2 with TRBJ1-3, with 10 positions matching TRBD1. Germline V gives CDR1 SGHAT, CDR2 FQNNGV. The V gene end was trimmed by 3 bases and the J gene end by 2 bases; junction bases not matched to a gene: 1. CDR3 length: 15 amino acids. This CDR3 is CASSLTGGTGNTIYF. CDR3 in DNA: TGTGCCAGCAGCTTGACAGGGGGCACTGGAAACACCATATATTTT. The complete variable domain, with remaining parts taken from reference TRBV11-2 and TRBJ1-3, reads EAGVAQSPRYKIIEKRQSVAFWCNPISGHATLYWYQQILGQGPKLLIQFQNNGVVDDSQLPKDRFSAERLKGVDSTLKIQPAKLEDSAVYLCASSLTGGTGNTIYFGEGSWLTVV.

This chain links TRBV7-9 with TRBJ2-2; D is possibly TRBD1 (5 bases). The germline V and J ends were trimmed by 1 base and 1 base, with 13 bases remaining between them. Germline CDR1 SEHNR, CDR2 FQNEAQ (reference sequence). The CDR3 runs 17 residues. CDR3 nucleotide sequence: TGTGCCAGCAGCTTAGTGCATAGGGGTCGGAACACCGGGGAGCTGTTTTTT. This encodes CASSLVHRGRNTGELFF.